Each of the 8 T cell receptor beta chains below was sequenced from the same sample in a study of blood T cell repertoires in COVID-19. The repertoire was sequenced with immunoSEQ multiplex PCR; TCRdb's copy has only in-frame clones and lacks some. The table has over 200,000 clones, 80% to 90% seen once. Material for sequencing was PBMCs or T cells enriched from blood (not recorded which). The source is a woman aged 30 to 39 who had been exposed to COVID-19.

The chain joins TRBV14 to TRBJ2-1, with D perhaps TRBD1 (5 bases). Trimming took off 1 base at V and 7 bases at J, with 17 bases between the two ends. Looked up from germline, CDR1 is SGHDN and CDR2 is FVKESK. The CDR3 is 16 residues long. The DNA for the CDR3 is TGTGCCAGCAGCCAAGCTCAGGGAACAGGATGGAATGAGCAGTTCTTC. This codes for CASSQAQGTGWNEQFF.

The gene calls are TRBV5-1 and TRBJ1-5, with D tentatively TRBD1 (5 bases). Trimming cost V 5 bases and J 3 bases, with 9 bases left between them. Germline V CDR1 and CDR2: SGHRS, YFSETQ. The CDR3 length is 13 residues. The CDR3 region is CASRDGHNQPQHF. CDR3 nucleotide sequence: TGCGCCAGCAGGGACGGACACAATCAGCCCCAGCATTTT.

This chain links TRBV19 with TRBJ1-3; tentative D call: TRBD1 (6 bases). This CDR3 has 15 residues. Germline CDR1 is LNHDA and CDR2 is SQIVND (reference sequence). Trimming took off 5 bases at V and 0 bases at J, with 11 bases between the two ends. The CDR3 region is CASSAGASSGNTIYF. DNA of the CDR3: TGTGCCAGTAGTGCGGGGGCTAGCTCTGGAAACACCATATATTTT.

V usage is TRBV19 and J usage is TRBJ1-2; 9 bases fit TRBD1. Per germline, CDR1 LNHDA and CDR2 SQIVND (reference sequence). The V gene end was trimmed by 3 bases and the J gene end by 4 bases; junction bases not matched to a gene: 15. This CDR3 comprises 18 residues. DNA of the CDR3: TGTGCCAGTAGTATCCCCACTCCATTCACAGGGGGCACCTATGGCTACACCTTC. Translated: CASSIPTPFTGGTYGYTF. Combining the CDR3 with reference TRBV19 and TRBJ1-2 gives the whole variable domain DGGITQSPKYLFRKEGQNVTLSCEQNLNHDAMYWYRQDPGQGLRLIYYSQIVNDFQKGDIAEGYSVSREKKESFPLTVTSAQKNPTAFYLCASSIPTPFTGGTYGYTFGSGTRLTVV.

The rearrangement joins TRBV2 to TRBJ2-1; D gene ambiguous. Trimming removed 1 base at V and 3 bases at J, with 7 bases between. This CDR3 region has 14 residues. CDR1 and CDR2 from the germline V gene are SNHLY and FYNNEI. This CDR3 reads CASSEGLSYNEQFF. CDR3 sequence (DNA): TGTGCCAGCAGTGAAGGGTTGAGCTACAATGAGCAGTTCTTC.

The chain employs TRBV6-4 and TRBJ1-1; TRBD1 agrees at 8 bases. V gave up 5 bases and J gave up 1 base; unmatched junction bases: 9. Germline CDR1 reads MRHNA; CDR2 reads SNTAGT. CDR3 length: 16 amino acids. The CDR3 DNA is TGTGCCAGCAGTCCACAGGGGGACCTTTCGAACACTGAAGCTTTCTTT. It is translated as CASSPQGDLSNTEAFF.

The chain combines TRBV2 with TRBJ2-1; 7 nucleotides align to TRBD2. Per the germline V gene, CDR1 is SNHLY and CDR2 is FYNNEI. This CDR3 is 12 amino acids long. Trimming cost V 6 bases and J 6 bases; bases outside gene matches: 2. CDR3 protein: CASSLAANEQFF. The CDR3 DNA reads TGTGCCAGCAGCCTAGCGGCCAATGAGCAGTTCTTC.

The V gene is TRBV7-9, the J gene TRBJ1-2; D not resolved. The CDR3 loop spans 13 amino acids. The germline V gene has CDR1 SEHNR and CDR2 FQNEAQ (reference sequence). Trimming shortened V by 4 bases and J by 4 bases, and 10 bases separated the two germline ends. CDR3 loop: CASSSIWPYGYTF. CDR3 DNA: TGTGCCAGCAGCTCCATTTGGCCCTATGGCTACACCTTC.